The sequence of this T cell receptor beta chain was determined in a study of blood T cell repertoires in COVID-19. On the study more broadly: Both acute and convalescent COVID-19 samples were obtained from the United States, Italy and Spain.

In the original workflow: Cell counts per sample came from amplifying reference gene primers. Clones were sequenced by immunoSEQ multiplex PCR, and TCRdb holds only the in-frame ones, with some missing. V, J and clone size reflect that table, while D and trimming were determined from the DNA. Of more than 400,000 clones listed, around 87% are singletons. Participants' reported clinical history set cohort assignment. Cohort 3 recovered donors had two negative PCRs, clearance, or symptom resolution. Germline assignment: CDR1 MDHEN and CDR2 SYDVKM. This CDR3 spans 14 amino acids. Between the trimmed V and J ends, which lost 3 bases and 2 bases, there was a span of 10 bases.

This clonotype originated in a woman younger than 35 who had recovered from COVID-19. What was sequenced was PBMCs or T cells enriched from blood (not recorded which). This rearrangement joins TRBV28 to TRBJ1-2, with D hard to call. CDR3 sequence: CASSFEGGNYGYTF. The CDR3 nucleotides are TGTGCCAGCAGTTTTGAGGGAGGGAACTATGGCTACACCTTC.